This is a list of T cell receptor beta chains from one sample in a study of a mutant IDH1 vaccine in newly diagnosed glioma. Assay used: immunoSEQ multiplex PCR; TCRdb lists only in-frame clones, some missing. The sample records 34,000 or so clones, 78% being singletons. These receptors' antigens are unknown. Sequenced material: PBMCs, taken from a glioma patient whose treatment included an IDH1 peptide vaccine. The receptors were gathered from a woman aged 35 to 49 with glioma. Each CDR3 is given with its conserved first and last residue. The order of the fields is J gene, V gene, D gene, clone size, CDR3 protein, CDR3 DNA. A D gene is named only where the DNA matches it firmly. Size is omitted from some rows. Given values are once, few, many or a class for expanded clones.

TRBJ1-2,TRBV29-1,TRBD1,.,CSVRQTDRISTF,TGCAGCGTGCGACAGACGGACAGGATCAGCACCTTC
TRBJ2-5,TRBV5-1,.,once,CATGYQETQYF,TGCGCCACCGGGTACCAAGAGACCCAGTACTTC
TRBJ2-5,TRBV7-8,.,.,CASSEGLLGSQKFGETQYF,TGTGCCAGCAGCGAAGGGCTGTTAGGCAGCCAAAAATTCGGGGAGACCCAGTACTTC
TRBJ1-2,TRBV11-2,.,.,CASRRDRSGGYTF,TGTGCCAGCAGACGCGACCGGAGCGGTGGCTACACCTTC
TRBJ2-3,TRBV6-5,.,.,CASSYSEGDTQYF,TGTGCCAGCAGTTACTCGGAGGGAGATACGCAGTATTTT
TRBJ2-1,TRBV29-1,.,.,CSGAGIEQFF,TGCAGCGGGGCGGGGATAGAGCAGTTCTTC
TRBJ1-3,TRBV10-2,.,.,CASSPWGAGGNTIYF,TGCGCCAGCAGCCCCTGGGGCGCTGGAGGAAACACCATATATTTT
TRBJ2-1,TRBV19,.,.,CASSRASIYNEQFF,TGTGCCAGTAGTAGGGCTAGCATCTACAATGAGCAGTTCTTC
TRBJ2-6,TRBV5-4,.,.,CASSATGANVLTF,TGTGCCAGCTCAGCTACTGGGGCCAACGTCCTGACTTTC
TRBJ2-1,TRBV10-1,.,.,CASSESAAGDNEQFF,TGCGCCAGCAGTGAGTCGGCGGCCGGAGACAATGAGCAGTTCTTC
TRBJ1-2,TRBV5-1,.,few,CASSLSPFRGGQPHYGYTF,TGCGCCAGCAGCTTATCTCCTTTTAGGGGGGGACAACCTCACTATGGCTACACCTTC
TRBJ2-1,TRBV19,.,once,CASSTGDNSYNEQFF,TGTGCCAGTAGTACAGGGGACAACTCCTACAATGAGCAGTTCTTC
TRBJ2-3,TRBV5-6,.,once,CASSSKTGTQYF,TGTGCCAGCAGCTCCAAAACGGGTACGCAGTATTTT
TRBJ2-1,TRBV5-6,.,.,CASSPPGANEQFF,TGTGCCAGCAGCCCCCCAGGAGCCAATGAGCAGTTCTTC
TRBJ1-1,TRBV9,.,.,CASSVDGREATEAFF,TGTGCCAGCAGCGTAGATGGACGGGAGGCGACCGAAGCTTTCTTT
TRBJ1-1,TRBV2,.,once,CASSIGGAEAFF,TGTGCCAGCAGTATTGGTGGGGCTGAAGCTTTCTTT
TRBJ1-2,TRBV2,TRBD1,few,CASIQGVYGYTF,TGTGCCAGCATACAGGGGGTCTATGGCTACACCTTC
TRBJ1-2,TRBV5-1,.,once,CASSPKGGQGSYGYTF,TGCGCCAGCAGCCCAAAGGGGGGGCAGGGATCGTATGGCTACACCTTC
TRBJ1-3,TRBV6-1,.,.,CASSAGRSSGNTIYF,TGTGCCAGCAGTGCGGGAAGGAGCTCTGGAAACACCATATATTTT
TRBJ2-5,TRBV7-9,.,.,CASSDDVQETQYF,TGTGCCAGCAGCGATGACGTGCAAGAGACCCAGTACTTC
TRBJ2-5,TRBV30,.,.,CAWTQGRPGTQYF,TGTGCCTGGACCCAGGGTAGACCGGGGACCCAGTACTTC
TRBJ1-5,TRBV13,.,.,CASSLGTNQPQHF,TGTGCCAGCAGCTTGGGGACGAATCAGCCCCAGCATTTT
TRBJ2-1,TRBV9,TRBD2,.,CASSADVAVSGGAFRNEQFF,TGTGCCAGCAGCGCCGATGTAGCCGTATCCGGGGGGGCCTTTCGCAATGAGCAGTTCTTC
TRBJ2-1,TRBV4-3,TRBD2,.,CASSQDGAGGHNEQFF,TGCGCCAGCAGCCAAGACGGAGCGGGGGGCCACAATGAGCAGTTCTTC
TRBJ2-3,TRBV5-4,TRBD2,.,CASSSPGEAGGLDTQYF,TGTGCCAGCAGCTCGCCAGGGGAGGCGGGGGGGTTGGATACGCAGTATTTT
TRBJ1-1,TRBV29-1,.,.,CSVVRRQNTEAFF,TGCAGCGTTGTCCGACGGCAGAACACTGAAGCTTTCTTT
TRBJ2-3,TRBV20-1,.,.,CSAPTGGPQYF,TGCAGTGCCCCGACTGGGGGCCCGCAGTATTTT
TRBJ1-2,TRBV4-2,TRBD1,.,CASSLSPDRGNYGYTF,TGTGCCAGCAGCCTATCTCCCGACAGGGGTAACTATGGCTACACCTTC
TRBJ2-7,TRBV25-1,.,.,CASSEAAVSSYEQYF,TGTGCCAGCAGTGAAGCCGCGGTAAGCTCCTACGAGCAGTACTTC
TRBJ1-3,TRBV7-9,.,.,CAGPGRSGNTIYF,TGTGCCGGTCCCGGCCGCTCTGGAAACACCATATATTTT